Each of the 21 T cell receptor beta chains below was sequenced from the same sample in a study of blood T cell repertoires in COVID-19 (dated by TCRdb to about 2020). Library preparation was by the immunoSEQ multiplex PCR assay. TCRdb provides this immuneACCESS table in a form limited to in-frame rearrangements. Some clones are lacking; in checked studies, under half of them reflect an unresolved V gene, and why the rest are absent is not known. For this sample the table gives 200,000 to 300,000 clones, of which around 84% were detected only once. Jointly, the top ten make up around 1.8% of the sample. Sequenced: PBMCs or T cells enriched from blood (not recorded which). Every receptor here comes from a man aged 40-50 years who had recovered from COVID-19.

The chain joins TRBV7-2 to TRBJ1-2; TRBD1 might be the D (6 bases). V was pared by 5 bases and J by 3 bases, with 16 bases between. The CDR3 is 15 residues long. The germline V gene encodes CDR1 SGHTA and CDR2 FQGNSA. Here the CDR3 reads CASSPRQASDYGYTF. The CDR3 region has the DNA TGTGCCAGCAGCCCCAGACAGGCGTCAGACTATGGCTACACCTTC.

The rearrangement links TRBV6-5 to TRBJ1-1; D is ambiguous. Germline V gives CDR1 MNHEY, CDR2 SVGAGI. Trimming shortened V by 7 bases and J by 8 bases, and 23 bases separated the two germline ends. The CDR3 has 15 residues. Here the CDR3 DNA reads TGTGCCAGCAATCCAAGTCCTGCCCTCGCGCGGGAAGCTTTCTTT. It codes for CASNPSPALAREAFF.

The chain combines TRBV3-1 (or the pseudogene TRBV3-2) with TRBJ1-6; D is undetermined. Germline V gene lookup returns CDR1 LGHDT and CDR2 YNNKEL (reference sequence). There are 16 residues in the CDR3. The V end lost 0 bases, the J end lost 0 bases, and 6 bases lay between the germline ends. Here the CDR3 DNA reads TGTGCCAGCAGCCAAGAGCGGATCTCCTATAATTCACCCCTCCACTTT. Translation: CASSQERISYNSPLHF.

This rearrangement joins TRBV9 to TRBJ1-1; D uncertain. V lost 0 bases, J lost 10 bases, and 13 bases lay in between. CDR3 length equals 13 residues. Germline lookup yields CDR1 SGDLS and CDR2 YYNGEE. The CDR3 DNA follows: TGTGCCAGCAGCGTAGGTGACCAACGCGGAGCTTTCTTT. As protein: CASSVGDQRGAFF. Full variable domain (remainder filled in from reference TRBV9 and TRBJ1-1): DSGVTQTPKHLITATGQRVTLRCSPRSGDLSVYWYQQSLDQGLQFLIQYYNGEERAKGNILERFSAQQFPDLHSELNLSSLELGDSALYFCASSVGDQRGAFFGQGTRLTVV.

This clone was counted a single time. The chain has TRBV18 and TRBJ1-1, with D maybe TRBD1 (6 bases). The CDR3 is 15 residues long. Germline V gene lookup returns CDR1 KGHSH and CDR2 LQKENI. Trimming shortened V by 3 bases and J by 0 bases, and 11 bases separated the two germline ends. CDR3 DNA: TGTGCCAGCTCACCGCGACAGGTTCTGAACACTGAAGCTTTCTTT. As protein: CASSPRQVLNTEAFF.

The chain has TRBV6-4 and TRBJ1-6, with 10 bases identical to TRBD1. Germline assignment: CDR1 MRHNA and CDR2 SNTAGT. V trimming: 4 bases; J trimming: 7 bases; junction bases outside the gene matches: 4. This CDR3 comprises 15 residues. The CDR3 loop is CASSAGTGVNSPLHF. The DNA of the CDR3 is TGTGCCAGCAGTGCCGGGACAGGGGTAAATTCACCCCTCCACTTT.

This clone was recorded only once. The chain has TRBV11-2 and TRBJ2-2; D gene unclear. The CDR3 has 15 residues. Deletions cut 2 bases from V and 4 bases from J, with 11 bases between. Germline CDR1 reads SGHAT; CDR2 reads FQNNGV. CDR3 nucleotide sequence: TGTGCCAGCAGCTTACGATTGGAGTCCACCGGGGAGCTGTTTTTT. The encoded protein is CASSLRLESTGELFF.

The chain couples TRBV12-3 or TRBV12-4 to TRBJ2-7; D is ambiguous. Trimming took 3 bases from V and 4 from J, leaving 10 bases between them. The CDR3 totals 13 residues. Written as DNA, the CDR3 is TGTGCCAGCAGTTTTTTGGCCCTTTACGAGCAGTACTTC. It is translated as CASSFLALYEQYF.

V is TRBV3-1 (or the pseudogene TRBV3-2) and J is TRBJ1-2; D gene ambiguous. V was shortened by 0 bases and J by 8 bases, with 7 bases between the two germline ends. CDR3 length equals 12 residues. Per the germline V gene, CDR1 is LGHDT and CDR2 is YNNKEL (reference sequence). The CDR3 region is CASSQDNTGYTF. The DNA for the CDR3 is TGTGCCAGCAGCCAAGATAATACAGGCTACACCTTC.

The table lists this clone with a few counts. This chain links TRBV27 with TRBJ1-5; TRBD1 matches 8 bases. Germline CDR1 is MNHEY and CDR2 is SMNVEV (reference sequence). The trim removed 3 bases at V and 4 bases at J, leaving 5 bases unmatched. The CDR3 is made up of 15 amino acids. The CDR3 sequence is CASSFGQGLNQPQHF. CDR3 nucleotides: TGTGCCAGCAGTTTTGGACAGGGCTTAAATCAGCCCCAGCATTTT.

The chain employs TRBV19 and TRBJ2-3, with 7 bases matching TRBD2. This CDR3 is built from 13 residues. V lost 4 bases, J lost 9 bases, and 7 bases stayed unmatched. The V gene's germline CDR1 is LNHDA and CDR2 SQIVND (reference sequence). CDR3 nucleotide sequence: TGTGCCAGTAGTACCCGGGGGGTTGGGACGCAGTATTTT. Translated: CASSTRGVGTQYF. Filled out from reference TRBV19 and TRBJ2-3, the complete variable domain reads DGGITQSPKYLFRKEGQNVTLSCEQNLNHDAMYWYRQDPGQGLRLIYYSQIVNDFQKGDIAEGYSVSREKKESFPLTVTSAQKNPTAFYLCASSTRGVGTQYFGPGTRLTVL.

This clone has just one count. The rearrangement uses TRBV3-1 (or the pseudogene TRBV3-2) and TRBJ2-5, with no clear D. Trimming removed 2 bases at V and 2 bases at J, with 6 bases between. Looked up from germline, CDR1 is LGHDT and CDR2 is YNNKEL (reference sequence). The CDR3 extends over 13 amino acids. The CDR3, as DNA: TGTGCCAGCAGCCAACTAGTTCAAGAGACCCAGTACTTC. Translating it yields CASSQLVQETQYF.

The chain recombines TRBV20-1 with TRBJ2-2; D gene ambiguous. Germline V gene lookup returns CDR1 DFQATT and CDR2 SNEGSKA (reference sequence). The ends were cut back, 3 bases at V and 7 bases at J, with 15 bases in the middle. The CDR3 has 14 amino acids. Here the CDR3 DNA reads TGCAGTGCTAGTAGTGGCCGAGAGGACGGGGAGCTGTTTTTT. It is translated as CSASSGREDGELFF.

This chain uses TRBV9 with TRBJ2-5; 10 positions agree with TRBD2. The CDR3 consists of 14 residues. Germline CDR1 and CDR2: SGDLS and YYNGEE. V lost 2 bases and J lost 3; bases outside the gene matches: 1. The CDR3 nucleotides read TGTGCCAGCAGCGTTGGGACTAGCGAAGAGACCCAGTACTTC. This sequence encodes CASSVGTSEETQYF. The full variable domain, completed using reference TRBV9 and TRBJ2-5, is DSGVTQTPKHLITATGQRVTLRCSPRSGDLSVYWYQQSLDQGLQFLIQYYNGEERAKGNILERFSAQQFPDLHSELNLSSLELGDSALYFCASSVGTSEETQYFGPGTRLLVL.

This rearrangement joins TRBV6-5 to TRBJ1-1, with 9 bases aligning to TRBD1. The CDR3 totals 16 residues. The V and J ends lost 4 bases and 0 bases, in that order; junction bases with no gene match: 6. Germline CDR1 MNHEY, CDR2 SVGAGI. The CDR3 sequence: CASSSGTGFMNTEAFF. The CDR3 nucleotides read TGTGCCAGCAGTTCCGGGACAGGGTTCATGAACACTGAAGCTTTCTTT.

The J gene is TRBJ1-4, the V gene TRBV28; 9 nucleotides match TRBD1. J lost 8 bases, V lost 5 bases, and 12 bases had no gene match. Germline CDR1 reads MDHEN; CDR2 reads SYDVKM. The CDR3 totals 16 residues. The CDR3 DNA sequence: TGTGCCAGCAGTCCAACAGGGGGCCAAGTAGGAGAAAAACTGTTTTTT. This codes for CASSPTGGQVGEKLFF.

The chain joins TRBV5-1 to TRBJ2-3; TRBD2 matches at 14 bases. J gave up 1 base and V 0 bases, and 4 bases lay outside the gene matches. CDR1 and CDR2 from the germline V gene are SGHRS and YFSETQ. This CDR3 is 18 amino acids long. This CDR3 reads CASSLGLAGGIGTDTQYF. The CDR3 coding sequence is TGCGCCAGCAGCTTGGGACTAGCGGGGGGGATAGGCACAGATACGCAGTATTTT.

This chain connects TRBV2 to TRBJ1-6, with 12 bases identical to TRBD1. V dropped 6 bases and J dropped 5; count of bases not matched to a gene: 2. From germline, CDR1 is SNHLY and CDR2 FYNNEI. The CDR3 extends over 15 amino acids. The CDR3 nucleotides are TGTGCCAGCAGGGGGGACAGGGGGCATAATTCACCCCTCCACTTT. Translation gives CASRGDRGHNSPLHF.

V usage is TRBV10-3 and J usage is TRBJ1-1, with TRBD1 matching over 11 bases. V shed 7 bases, J shed 4 bases, and the junction held 5 bases outside the gene matches. Germline CDR1 is ENHRY and CDR2 is SYGVKD. The CDR3 totals 14 residues. CDR3: CAIMAGTGGTEAFF. The CDR3 DNA follows: TGTGCCATCATGGCCGGGACAGGGGGCACTGAAGCTTTCTTT.

The chain recombines TRBV5-1 with TRBJ1-1, with TRBD1 as a possible D gene (5 bases). Germline V gene data show CDR1 as SGHRS and CDR2 as YFSETQ. The V end was cut by 0 bases, the J end by 2 bases, with 11 bases between. CDR3 length equals 15 residues. CDR3 nucleotide sequence: TGCGCCAGCAGCTTGGCCAGGGAGGAAAACACTGAAGCTTTCTTT. Amino acid sequence: CASSLAREENTEAFF.

This clone was seen only once. The chain links TRBV24-1 to TRBJ1-2, with D unresolved. Trimming took 3 bases from V and 5 from J, leaving 15 bases between them. The CDR3 has 15 residues. The germline V gene has CDR1 KGHDR and CDR2 SFDVKD. The DNA for the CDR3 is TGTGCCACCAGTGATGAGTCGGACTACTTATATGGCTACACCTTC. Translated: CATSDESDYLYGYTF.